This T cell receptor beta chain emerged from a study of blood T cells in healthy people across ages. Per the germline V gene, CDR1 is ENHRY and CDR2 is SYGVKD. The CDR3 length is 14 residues. V was shortened by 3 bases and J by 9 bases, with 12 bases between the two germline ends. The authors isolated at least 7 million PBMCs per sample. With a J-beta primer mix and a sample-barcoded 5' primer, a second PCR ran about 7 to 12 cycles. Each CDR3 protein gets one entry after TCRdb re-called the 5' RACE reads with MiXCR. The sample contains about 780,000 distinct CDR3 sequences, about 45% of which appear only once.

The sample was blood. The clonotype was recovered from a man at least 80 years old in good health. The chain recombines TRBV10-3 with TRBJ1-6; no firm D call. DNA for the CDR3: TGTGCCATCAGTGACGGGTCCTTGAGTTCACCCCTCCACTTT. Translating it yields CAISDGSLSSPLHF.